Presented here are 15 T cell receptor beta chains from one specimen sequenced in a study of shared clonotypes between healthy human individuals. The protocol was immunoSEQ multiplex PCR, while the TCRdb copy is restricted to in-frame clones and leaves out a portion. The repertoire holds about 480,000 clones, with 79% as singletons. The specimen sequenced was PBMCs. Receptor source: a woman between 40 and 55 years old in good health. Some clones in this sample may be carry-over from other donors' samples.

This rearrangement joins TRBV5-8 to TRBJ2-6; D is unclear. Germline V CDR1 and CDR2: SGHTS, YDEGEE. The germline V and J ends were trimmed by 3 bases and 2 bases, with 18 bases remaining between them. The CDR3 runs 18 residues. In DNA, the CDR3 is TGTGCCAGCAGCTCCCTCGTAGGTGTAGGGCCTGGGGCCAACGTCCTGACTTTC. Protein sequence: CASSSLVGVGPGANVLTF.

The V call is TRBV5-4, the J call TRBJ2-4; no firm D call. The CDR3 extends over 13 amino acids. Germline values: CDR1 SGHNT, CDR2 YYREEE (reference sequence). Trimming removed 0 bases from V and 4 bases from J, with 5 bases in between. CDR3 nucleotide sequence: TGTGCCAGCAGCTTGGGGGGAAAAAACATTCAGTACTTC. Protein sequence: CASSLGGKNIQYF.

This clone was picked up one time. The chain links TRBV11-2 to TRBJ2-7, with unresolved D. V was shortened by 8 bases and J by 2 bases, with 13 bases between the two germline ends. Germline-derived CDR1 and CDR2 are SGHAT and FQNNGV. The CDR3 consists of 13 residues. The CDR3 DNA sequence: TGTGCCAGCTCGGTTGGGATCGCCTACGAGCAGTACTTC. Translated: CASSVGIAYEQYF.

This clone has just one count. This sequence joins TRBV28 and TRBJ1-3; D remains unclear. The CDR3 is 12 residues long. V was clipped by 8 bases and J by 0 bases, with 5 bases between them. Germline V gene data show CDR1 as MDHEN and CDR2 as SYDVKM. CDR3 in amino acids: CASAGSGNTIYF. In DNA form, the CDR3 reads TGTGCCAGCGCAGGCTCTGGAAACACCATATATTTT.

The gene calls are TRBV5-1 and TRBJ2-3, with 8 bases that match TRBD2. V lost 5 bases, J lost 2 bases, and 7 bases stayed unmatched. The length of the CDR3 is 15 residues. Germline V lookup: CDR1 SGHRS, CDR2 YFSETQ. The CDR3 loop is CASRPTSGPTDTQYF. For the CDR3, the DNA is TGCGCCAGCAGGCCTACTAGCGGACCCACAGATACGCAGTATTTT.

The CDR3 nucleotides are TGTGCCAGCAGTTCGACGGGGGGCTCCTACAATGAGCAGTTCTTC. It is translated as CASSSTGGSYNEQFF. The chain has TRBV28 and TRBJ2-1, with 7 bases that match TRBD2. Germline lookup yields CDR1 MDHEN and CDR2 SYDVKM. Trimming cost V 4 bases and J 0 bases; bases outside gene matches: 3. The CDR3 has 15 amino acids.

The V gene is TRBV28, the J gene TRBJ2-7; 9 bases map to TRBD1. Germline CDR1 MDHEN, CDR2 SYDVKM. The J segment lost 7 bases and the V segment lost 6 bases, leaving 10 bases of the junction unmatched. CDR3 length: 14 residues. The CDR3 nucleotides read TGTGCCAGCAGGTTACAGGGGGCGCCTAGGGAGCAGTACTTC. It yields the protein CASRLQGAPREQYF. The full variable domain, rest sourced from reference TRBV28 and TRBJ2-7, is DVKVTQSSRYLVKRTGEKVFLECVQDMDHENMFWYRQDPGLGLRLIYFSYDVKMKEKGDIPEGYSVSREKKERFSLILESASTNQTSMYLCASRLQGAPREQYFGPGTRLTVT.

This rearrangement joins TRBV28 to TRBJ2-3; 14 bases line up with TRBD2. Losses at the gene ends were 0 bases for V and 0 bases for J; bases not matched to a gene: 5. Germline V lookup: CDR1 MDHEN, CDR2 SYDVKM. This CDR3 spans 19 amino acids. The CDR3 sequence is CASSLWTSGRVASTDTQYF. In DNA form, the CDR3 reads TGTGCCAGCAGTTTATGGACTAGCGGGAGGGTCGCGAGCACAGATACGCAGTATTTT.

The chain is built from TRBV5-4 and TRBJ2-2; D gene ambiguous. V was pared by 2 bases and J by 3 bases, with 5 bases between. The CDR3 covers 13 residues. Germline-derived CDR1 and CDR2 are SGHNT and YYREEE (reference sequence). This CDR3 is CASSLAHTGELFF. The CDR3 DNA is TGTGCCAGCAGCTTAGCCCACACCGGGGAGCTGTTTTTT.

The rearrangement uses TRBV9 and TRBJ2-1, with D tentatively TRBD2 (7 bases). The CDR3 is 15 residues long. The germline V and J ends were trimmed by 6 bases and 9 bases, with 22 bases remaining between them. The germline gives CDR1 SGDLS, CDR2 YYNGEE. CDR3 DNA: TGTGCCAGCACCTCGGGGGCGGGAGATGGGGGTGAGCAGTTCTTC. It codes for CASTSGAGDGGEQFF.

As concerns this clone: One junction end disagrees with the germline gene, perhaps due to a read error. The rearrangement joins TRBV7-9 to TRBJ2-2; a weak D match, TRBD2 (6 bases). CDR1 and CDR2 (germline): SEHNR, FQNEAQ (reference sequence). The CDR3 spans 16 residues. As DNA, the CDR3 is TGTGCCAGCAGCTCATCGACGTGGGGCAACACCGGGGGGCTGTTTTTT. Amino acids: CASSSSTWGNTGGLFF.

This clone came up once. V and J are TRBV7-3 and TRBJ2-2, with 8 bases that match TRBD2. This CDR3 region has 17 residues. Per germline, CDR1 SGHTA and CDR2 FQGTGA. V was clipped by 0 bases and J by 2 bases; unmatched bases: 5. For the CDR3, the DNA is TGTGCCAGCAGCTTAACTCCTAGCGGGCCCAACACCGGGGAGCTGTTTTTT. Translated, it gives CASSLTPSGPNTGELFF.

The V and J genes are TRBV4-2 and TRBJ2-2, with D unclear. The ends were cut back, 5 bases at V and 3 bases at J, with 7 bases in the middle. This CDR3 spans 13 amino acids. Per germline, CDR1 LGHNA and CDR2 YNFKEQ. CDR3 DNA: TGTGCCAGCAGCTATAGCTACACCGGGGAGCTGTTTTTT. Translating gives CASSYSYTGELFF.

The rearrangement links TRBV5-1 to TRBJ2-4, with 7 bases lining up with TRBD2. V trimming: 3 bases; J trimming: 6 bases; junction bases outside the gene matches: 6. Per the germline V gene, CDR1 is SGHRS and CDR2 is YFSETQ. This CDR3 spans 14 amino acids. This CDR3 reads CASSWGGTGNIQYF. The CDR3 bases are TGCGCCAGCAGCTGGGGGGGGACGGGAAACATTCAGTACTTC.

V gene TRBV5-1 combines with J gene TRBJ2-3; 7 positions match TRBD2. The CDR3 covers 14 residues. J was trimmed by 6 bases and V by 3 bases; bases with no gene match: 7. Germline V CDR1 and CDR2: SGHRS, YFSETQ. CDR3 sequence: CASSWGLLEDTQYF. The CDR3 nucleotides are TGCGCCAGCAGCTGGGGACTACTCGAGGATACGCAGTATTTT.